The subject of this entry is one T cell receptor beta chain. What antigen it recognizes has not been identified. No base quality values were provided; no much bigger clone lies one nucleotide off. TCRbeta sequencing used genomic DNA from CD8+ cells, following the manufacturer's instructions. TCRbeta sequencing used the immunoSEQ assay and was run at a genomics technology centre in Finland. Under the source paper's analysis protocol: Clonotype tables generated by the immunoSEQ preprocessing pipeline were converted into VDJtools format, and non-productive clonotypes were filtered out. Samples with fewer than 10,000 reads were excluded, the remaining samples were subsampled to 10,000 reads, and most of the eight CND-RA samples met this threshold. Shannon-Wiener, Simpson and clonality indices were calculated with the VDJtools CalcDiversityStats function on data subsampled to 10,000 reads. To infer antigen specificity, non-singleton TCRbeta clonotypes were hard-matched against VDJdb, meaning no mismatches were allowed. Clusters with potentially shared antigen targets were formed by grouping CDR3 sequences that differed by one amino acid (Hamming distance 1). Group enrichment of public clonotypes was tested with one-sided Fisher's exact tests after groups were resampled to six samples, with the procedure repeated ten times. TCRdb mirrors the immuneACCESS table, restricted to in-frame sequences. Some clones are absent from its copies; in checked studies, under half trace to an unresolved V gene, and the reason for the others is unknown. V, J and clone size were drawn from that table, and D and trimming were deduced from the DNA. For this sample the table gives more than 10,000 clones, of which 80% to 85% were detected only once. Together, the top ten hold 27% of the sample.

The entry originates in a study of CD8 T cells in seronegative destructive rheumatoid arthritis (dated by TCRdb to the early 2020s). General notes on the study: At the time of sampling, most of the eight CND-RA patients were on biological drugs. The study compared peripheral CD8+ TCRbeta repertoires from patients with CCP-negative destructive rheumatoid arthritis (CND-RA) against repertoires from newly diagnosed seropositive RA, seronegative RA and healthy controls. The seropositive RA, seronegative RA and healthy control comparison cohorts were obtained from an earlier published TCRbeta dataset rather than being newly sequenced.

After removal of 2 bases from V and 4 bases from J, the junction retains 4 bases not matched to a gene. The CDR3 numbers 14 residues from cysteine through phenylalanine. Of the read, only the CDR3 DNA is kept; its 42 bases are in frame from base 1. The germline V gene encodes CDR1 SGHNT and CDR2 YYREEE (reference sequence). Results and caveats for the whole study, not just this receptor: Across the 117,399 clonotypes tested, no public clonotype enrichment remained significant after Benjamini-Hochberg correction. Without diagnostic samples, TCR repertoire differences may partly reflect poor disease control over the years rather than being present at onset. The study acknowledged the small size of the CND-RA cohort as a limitation. A distinct set of enriched public clonotypes appeared to be present in CND-RA patients, and the authors interpreted this finding as support for a separate disease subset. After adjustment for age, less diverse and more clonal CD8+ TCRbeta repertoires appeared to be present in CND-RA patients than in other RA subtypes. Compared with controls and other RA subtypes, CND-RA repertoires contained more CMV-reactive and fewer influenza A-reactive CD8+ TCRbeta sequences.

A negative result on the clinical CCP2 antibody test was shown by CND-RA patients, and progression of joint destruction was observed despite active therapy. Every CND-RA patient had failed conventional anti-rheumatic therapy and showed typical joint destruction in the wrists and ankles. CND-RA patients were sampled after long disease histories, spanning decades in several cases, rather than at diagnosis. Each patient provided approximately 45 millilitres of EDTA-anticoagulated peripheral blood. Peripheral blood mononuclear cells were isolated by Ficoll-Paque PLUS density gradient separation. AutoMACS magnetic bead positive selection was used to isolate CD8+ cells from fresh or cryopreserved PBMCs, and purity was verified by flow cytometry. Genomic DNA was extracted using Nucleospin Tissue or Tissue XS kits and then quantified on a Qubit 2.0 fluorometer.

Sequenced sample: CD8+ T cells from blood. The origin of this receptor is a woman aged 30 to 49 with seronegative destructive rheumatoid arthritis. This sequence uses TRBV5-4 and TRBJ2-3; TRBD2 fits 7 bases in the junction. The CDR3 region has the sequence CASSLAGPSDTQYF. The nucleotides read TGTGCCAGCAGCTTAGCGGGGCCTTCAGATACGCAGTATTTT.